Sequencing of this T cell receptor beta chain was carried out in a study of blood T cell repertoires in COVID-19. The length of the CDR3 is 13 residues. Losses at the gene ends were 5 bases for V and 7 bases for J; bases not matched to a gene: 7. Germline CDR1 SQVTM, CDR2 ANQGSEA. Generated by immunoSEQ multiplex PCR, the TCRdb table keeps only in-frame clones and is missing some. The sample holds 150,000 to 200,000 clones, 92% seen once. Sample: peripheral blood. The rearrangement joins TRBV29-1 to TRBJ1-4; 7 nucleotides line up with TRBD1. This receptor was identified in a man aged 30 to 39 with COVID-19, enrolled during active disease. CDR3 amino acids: CSVIRDSGEKLFF. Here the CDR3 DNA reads TGCAGCGTTATACGGGACAGCGGTGAAAAACTGTTTTTT.